This T cell receptor beta chain was sequenced during a study of blood T cells in healthy people across ages (dated by TCRdb to the mid-2010s). General notes on the study: In model experiments, roughly one uniquely barcoded TCR beta cDNA molecule per two T cells was captured by template switching. Donors of different ages were randomly distributed across sequencing lanes to avoid experimental bias. The study analyzed two additional independent replicas of 1 million unique cDNA reads from the same blood draw for two donors, one aged 18 to 30 and one aged 80 or older. Donors were grouped into four age groups: young (average about 15 years), middle-aged (around 39), aged (over 55) and long-lived (approximately 81). Age-related changes in TCR beta repertoire diversity were measured in the study by deep sequencing normalized with unique cDNA molecular identifiers. Broad study findings and their caveats: There was a strong correlation between observed TCR beta diversity and the percentage of naive T cells measured by flow cytometry. As age increased, observed TCR beta diversity per million T cells dropped in a roughly linear way, and a significant reduction was already evident by age about 40. Bulk unsorted PBMC profiling prevented conclusive comparison of naive and antigen-experienced compartments. Total diversity estimates from one million sequenced T cells were considered lower bounds and underestimates. Compared with the aged group, the long-lived group had more naive CD4+ T cells, fewer expanded clones and increased TCR diversity, a pattern suggesting age selection. Because the CMV infection status of the donors was unknown, age-related changes in expanded clonotypes may potentially have been confounded.

The germline V gene gives CDR1 as SGHRS and CDR2 as YFSETQ. The CDR3 goes from the cysteine to the phenylalanine over 17 residues. CDR3 DNA only is kept here, 51 bases in frame from base 1. The junction shows trimming of 1 base on V and 3 bases on J, plus 14 bases between the germline ends. Library preparation employed 5' RACE. The sample was run on an Illumina HiSeq 2500. A second PCR of roughly 6 to 11 cycles was performed with a sample-barcoded 5' primer and a J-beta primer mix. A unique molecular identifier was introduced onto each TCR beta cDNA molecule by a template-switch 5' adaptor carrying 12 random nucleotides. Each sample yielded at least 2.5 million CDR3-containing paired-end reads. All of the RNA was converted into first-strand cDNA using the Mint cDNA synthesis kit, with a TRBC-specific oligonucleotide serving as the primer. After uracil-DNA glycosylase treatment, a first 18-cycle PCR used universal primers M1SS and BC2_uni_R on all cDNA. Turning to the authors' computational methods: For normalization, 1 million high-quality reads were randomly selected from each sample, with every read carrying a distinct molecular identifier. Reads with shared molecular identifiers were discarded instead of being binned into consensus sequences. CDR3 identification, clonotype clustering and error correction used MiTCR with a Q25 quality threshold and the strictest error-elimination algorithm. A nonparametric unseen species model using Euler transformation provided a lower-bound estimate of total TCR beta diversity. TCRdb reprocessed the public reads (quality trimming at Q25 with fastp, clone calling with MiXCR) and kept in-frame beta chains. Rows with one shared CDR3 protein collapse into an entry with the most common genes and DNA. Here the V and J calls rest on TCRdb's processing, not on the authors' analysis. This sample gives 1,500,000 or so distinct CDR3 sequences in total; 35% to 45% of them show up just once. The ten largest clones capture 4% of the sample.

Donors were 39 systemically healthy Caucasian individuals from Russia aged roughly 6 to 95 years. Around 9.7 milliliters of peripheral blood were collected from each donor into EDTA-treated Vacutainer tubes. Ficoll-Paque density-gradient centrifugation was used to isolate PBMCs, with at least 6 million per sample. Trizol reagent was used to extract total RNA from the PBMCs, yielding at least 5 micrograms per sample. The percentages of naive CD45RAhigh/CD27high T cells were determined by flow cytometry on a PBMC aliquot from every donor. There are a few counts of this clonotype. The clone's antigen remains unknown. Within one base of it there is no much larger clone, and no base qualities were kept.

The sample was blood. The rearranged chain carries TRBV5-1 and TRBJ2-6; the D gene is unclear. The TCR originated in a woman aged 18-29 years in good health. The bases read TGCGCCAGCAGCTTGTTCCTCTCCGGCGGTGGGGCCAACGTCCTGACTTTC. Its amino acids are CASSLFLSGGGANVLTF.